This T cell receptor (beta chain) was recovered during a study of Ad26.COV2.S vaccination and SARS-CoV-2 variants. The repertoire was sequenced with immunoSEQ multiplex PCR; TCRdb's copy has only in-frame clones and lacks some. The sample includes about 480,000 clones, 70% to 90% of them seen just once. Germline V gives CDR1 ENHRY, CDR2 SYGVKD. The CDR3 spans 14 residues. V lost 6 bases, J lost 6 bases, and 4 bases stayed unmatched. Regarding treatment: some 20 received Ad26.COV2.S at low or high dose, single or two shots; 5 received placebo; per-sample allocation not given. Specimen acquisition occurred on day 63 following the initial vaccine or placebo injection. Recruitment in Boston yielded a donor of adult age, 18-55 years. The study used a vaccine consisting of an Ad26 vector that expressed Wuhan-strain SARS-CoV-2 spike.

The source of this sequence is a person aged 18 to 59 who received the Ad26.COV2.S COVID-19 vaccine or a placebo. V is TRBV10-3 and J is TRBJ2-3, with 12 bases matching TRBD2. Sequencing was performed on peripheral blood, taken in a trial of Ad26.COV2.S vaccine versus placebo. The CDR3 loop is CAIRDGTSGDTQYF. The CDR3 DNA reads TGTGCCATCAGGGATGGGACTAGCGGGGATACGCAGTATTTT.